Following are 18 T cell receptor beta chains from one sample sequenced in a study of cytomegalovirus exposure and HLA in healthy donors. 60 Vbeta and 13 Jbeta primers were used in PCR. Method: immunoSEQ multiplex PCR; TCRdb's copy keeps in-frame clones and lacks some. The table has roughly 200,000 clones, around 82% seen once. Specimen: PBMCs. The origin of the receptors is a woman in her 30s in good health and CMV-seropositive.

The chain couples TRBV30 to TRBJ1-4; unclear D gene. The CDR3 loop spans 11 amino acids. In germline, CDR1 is GTSNPN, CDR2 SVGIG (reference sequence). Trimming removed 0 bases from V and 14 bases from J, with 10 bases in between. CDR3 amino acids: CAWSVAGPLFF. CDR3 nucleotides: TGTGCCTGGAGTGTTGCCGGTCCTCTGTTTTTT.

CDR3 sequence reads: CASSITGPESGYTF. Written as DNA, the CDR3 is TGTGCCAGCTCAATAACAGGGCCCGAGAGTGGCTACACCTTC. The chain has TRBV18 and TRBJ1-2; D may be TRBD1 (6 bases). This CDR3 is built from 14 residues. V lost 5 bases to trimming and J lost 7 bases, with 17 bases between them. Germline CDR1 KGHSH, CDR2 LQKENI. Full variable domain (missing parts from reference TRBV18 and TRBJ1-2): NAGVMQNPRHLVRRRGQEARLRCSPMKGHSHVYWYRQLPEEGLKFMVYLQKENIIDESGMPKERFSAEFPKEGPSILRIQQVVRGDSAAYFCASSITGPESGYTFGSGTRLTVV.

J is TRBJ2-2 and V is TRBV6-1; TRBD1 might be the D (6 bases). CDR1 is MNHNS, CDR2 SASEGT, per germline. The CDR3 spans 15 residues. V was cut by 4 bases and J by 11 bases, with 20 bases left in between. The CDR3, as DNA: TGTGCCAGCAGTGCCACGACAGGCCTCGCATTTGAGCTGTTTTTT. Protein product: CASSATTGLAFELFF.

The chain's CDR3 is CASSLRGPTSGNTIYF. The CDR3 coding sequence is TGTGCCAGCAGCTTGAGAGGGCCCACCTCTGGAAACACCATATATTTT. The gene calls are TRBV7-2 and TRBJ1-3, with D uncertain. V lost 3 bases, J lost 0 bases, and 12 bases lay in between. The CDR3 extends over 16 amino acids. CDR1 and CDR2 from the germline V gene are SGHTA and FQGNSA. Together with reference TRBV7-2 and TRBJ1-3, the CDR3 gives the full variable domain: GAGVSQSPSNKVTEKGKDVELRCDPISGHTALYWYRQSLGQGLEFLIYFQGNSAPDKSGLPSDRFSAERTGGSVSTLTIQRTQQEDSAVYLCASSLRGPTSGNTIYFGEGSWLTVV.

The chain joins TRBV6-1 to TRBJ1-2, with D uncertain. The CDR3 spans 14 residues. Germline V gene data show CDR1 as MNHNS and CDR2 as SASEGT. V lost 10 bases and J 8 bases, leaving 23 bases between the germline ends. CDR3 sequence (DNA): TGTGCCATCCGAGGATATTTGGCAATGGAGGGCTACACCTTC. Translating gives CAIRGYLAMEGYTF.

The CDR3, as DNA: TGTGCCAGCCGCAGGGGACAGGGCAATCAGCCCCAGCATTTT. Translation gives CASRRGQGNQPQHF. V and J are TRBV2 and TRBJ1-5; 8 positions agree with TRBD1. CDR3 length equals 14 residues. The ends lost 8 bases at V and 2 bases at J; junction bases unmatched: 5. The V gene's germline CDR1 is SNHLY and CDR2 FYNNEI.

The genes are TRBV23-1 and TRBJ1-4; no definite D call. TRBV23-1 is an ORF, and what it does is uncertain. The ends were cut back, 0 bases at V and 3 bases at J, with 8 bases in the middle. The CDR3 consists of 15 residues. For the CDR3, the DNA is TGCGCCAGCAGTCAATCGCCGGGATCTAATGAAAAACTGTTTTTT. Amino acid sequence: CASSQSPGSNEKLFF.

V usage is TRBV2 and J usage is TRBJ2-3; D might be TRBD1 (5 bases). With 8 bases removed from V and 1 base from J, the gap between germline ends came to 7 bases. Germline V gene sequence: CDR1 SNHLY, CDR2 FYNNEI. The CDR3 is 12 residues long. Here the CDR3 reads CASLGGTDTQYF. The CDR3 DNA follows: TGTGCCAGCCTAGGGGGCACAGATACGCAGTATTTT.

The chain carries TRBV7-3 and TRBJ2-1, with 7 bases that match TRBD2. Germline V gene data show CDR1 as SGHTA and CDR2 as FQGTGA. J lost 7 bases, V lost 3 bases, and 6 bases had no gene match. CDR3 length equals 14 residues. CDR3 protein: CASSFSAGVNEQFF. The CDR3 nucleotides are TGTGCCAGCAGCTTTTCCGCGGGAGTAAATGAGCAGTTCTTC.

The rearrangement links TRBV7-3 to TRBJ2-1; TRBD2 matches at 7 bases. This CDR3 is built from 15 residues. Trimming removed 0 bases from V and 3 bases from J; junction bases left unmatched: 2. The germline CDR1 and CDR2 sequences are SGHTA and FQGTGA. The CDR3, as DNA: TGTGCCAGCAGCTTAACGGGGGGGGTCTACAATGAGCAGTTCTTC. It codes for CASSLTGGVYNEQFF.

V and J are TRBV30 and TRBJ1-6, with unresolved D. Germline V gene lookup returns CDR1 GTSNPN and CDR2 SVGIG (reference sequence). Trimming pared 3 bases from V and 7 bases from J, leaving 16 bases between. The CDR3 spans 15 residues. CDR3 in DNA: TGTGCCTGGAGGAGGGAGGGTCTTCGGAATTCACCCCTCCACTTT. This translates into CAWRREGLRNSPLHF.

V gene TRBV5-5 combines with J gene TRBJ2-7; 9 bases map to TRBD1. Germline assignment: CDR1 SGHKS and CDR2 YYEKEE (reference sequence). The CDR3 has 13 amino acids. V lost 5 bases, J lost 7 bases, and 7 bases stayed unmatched. The CDR3 nucleotides read TGTGCCAGCAGTTACTCGGACAGGGGTGAGCAGTACTTC. This encodes CASSYSDRGEQYF. The full variable domain, completed using reference TRBV5-5 and TRBJ2-7, is DAGVTQSPTHLIKTRGQQVTLRCSPISGHKSVSWYQQVLGQGPQFIFQYYEKEERGRGNFPDRFSARQFPNYSSELNVNALLLGDSALYLCASSYSDRGEQYFGPGTRLTVT.

The chain has TRBV6-5 and TRBJ2-7; D uncertain. Looked up from germline, CDR1 is MNHEY and CDR2 is SVGAGI. The germline V and J ends were trimmed by 5 bases and 4 bases, with 15 bases remaining between them. The CDR3 has 14 residues. CDR3 sequence: CASSNPTQPYEQYF. CDR3 nucleotides: TGTGCCAGCAGTAACCCTACACAGCCTTACGAGCAGTACTTC.

The chain combines TRBV7-2 with TRBJ1-4; 9 nucleotides line up with TRBD1. Trimming at V came to 5 bases and at J to 8 bases, leaving 12 bases not matched to a gene. The CDR3 has 16 residues. Germline V gene data show CDR1 as SGHTA and CDR2 as FQGNSA. CDR3 bases: TGTGCCAGCAGCGGCCTCCGGGGGACAGGGAGCGAAAAACTGTTTTTT. This sequence encodes CASSGLRGTGSEKLFF. The variable domain in full, completed from reference TRBV7-2 and TRBJ1-4, reads GAGVSQSPSNKVTEKGKDVELRCDPISGHTALYWYRQSLGQGLEFLIYFQGNSAPDKSGLPSDRFSAERTGGSVSTLTIQRTQQEDSAVYLCASSGLRGTGSEKLFFGSGTQLSVL.

The rearrangement uses TRBV11-2 and TRBJ1-1; tentatively, D is TRBD1 (5 bases). Germline values: CDR1 SGHAT, CDR2 FQNNGV. With 4 bases removed from V and 1 base from J, the gap between germline ends came to 13 bases. This CDR3 spans 15 amino acids. CDR3 DNA: TGTGCCAGCAGCTACAGGATCGTTAAGAACACTGAAGCTTTCTTT. It encodes CASSYRIVKNTEAFF.

The chain employs TRBV5-1 and TRBJ1-2; TRBD1 aligns across 7 bases. J gave up 0 bases and V 4 bases, and 6 bases lay outside the gene matches. Germline assignment: CDR1 SGHRS and CDR2 YFSETQ. The length of the CDR3 is 15 residues. The CDR3 sequence: CASSPFTGANYGYTF. As DNA, the CDR3 is TGCGCCAGCAGCCCATTTACAGGGGCTAACTATGGCTACACCTTC. The variable domain in full, completed from reference TRBV5-1 and TRBJ1-2, reads KAGVTQTPRYLIKTRGQQVTLSCSPISGHRSVSWYQQTPGQGLQFLFEYFSETQRNKGNFPGRFSGRQFSNSRSEMNVSTLELGDSALYLCASSPFTGANYGYTFGSGTRLTVV.

The V and J genes are TRBV9 and TRBJ1-4, with 8 nucleotides matching TRBD1. The CDR3 contains 16 residues. V was pared by 3 bases and J by 4 bases, with 8 bases of the junction left unmatched. Germline CDR1 SGDLS, CDR2 YYNGEE. This CDR3 reads CASSADRTGHNEKLFF. The CDR3 DNA is TGTGCCAGCAGCGCGGACCGGACAGGGCATAATGAAAAACTGTTTTTT.

The chain employs TRBV2 and TRBJ1-1; 12 bases fit TRBD1. The CDR3 consists of 14 residues. Trimming cost V 5 bases and J 6 bases; bases outside gene matches: 4. Germline V lookup: CDR1 SNHLY, CDR2 FYNNEI. CDR3 nucleotides: TGTGCCAGCAGTAAGGGACAGGGGGCCTCTGAAGCTTTCTTT. Translation gives CASSKGQGASEAFF.